Reported below is one T cell receptor (beta chain). This CDR3 comprises 19 residues. CDR1 is SGHRS and CDR2 is YFSETQ in the germline V gene. Germline trimming cut 3 bases from V and 0 bases from J; bases unmatched to any gene: 11. The data derive from a study of blood T cell repertoires in COVID-19. Background on the study: There were acute and convalescent COVID-19 samples, and they came from the United States, Italy and Spain. PBMCs, B-cell-depleted T cells, or T cells provided the cDNA or gDNA that made up the material.

Original data processing: Reference gene primer amplification gave estimated nucleated cell counts. Profiled with immunoSEQ multiplex PCR; TCRdb holds only in-frame clones, not every one. V and J calls and clone size come straight from that table; D and trimming were deduced from the DNA. The table shows about 170,000 clones, with around 88% occurring only once. The rearrangement links TRBV5-1 to TRBJ2-3; 12 bases match TRBD2. The sample taken for sequencing was peripheral blood. The sequence derives from a woman in her sixties or seventies who had recovered from COVID-19. The CDR3 DNA reads as TGCGCCAGCAGCTCGCCCGGACTAGCGGGGATGGCTAGCACAGATACGCAGTATTTT. This translates into CASSSPGLAGMASTDTQYF. Filled out from reference TRBV5-1 and TRBJ2-3, the complete variable domain reads KAGVTQTPRYLIKTRGQQVTLSCSPISGHRSVSWYQQTPGQGLQFLFEYFSETQRNKGNFPGRFSGRQFSNSRSEMNVSTLELGDSALYLCASSSPGLAGMASTDTQYFGPGTRLTVL.